This record concerns one T cell receptor beta chain sequence. The antigen is not known. The conserved phenylalanine or tryptophan normally closing the CDR3 is absent here, so this likely arose from a read error. These data belong to a study of post-analysis software for immune sequencing data. The overall study: Relapsing-remitting, secondary progressive and progressive-relapsing courses of multiple sclerosis were included. The study, taken as a whole, reports: A significant reduction in normalized Chao1 diversity was observed in multiple sclerosis patients versus controls. Patients used five TRBV segments, including TRBV5-6, TRBV5-1 and TRBV20-1, more often than controls. By F measure, samples from a shared preparation batch strongly co-clustered.

CDR1 SGHRS and CDR2 YFSETQ come from the germline V gene. CDR3 length: 13 amino acids. Trimming left V 0 bases short and J 8 bases short, with 11 bases between. Included in the TCR beta cDNA libraries were unique molecular identifiers. Out of roughly 0.85 to 10 million T cells, 480,000 or so cDNA molecules were generated. One entry per CDR3 protein results from TCRdb running MiXCR on the PCR reads. This table has roughly 600,000 distinct CDR3 sequences, roughly 47% appearing once. The chain carries TRBV5-1 and TRBJ1-2; D is uncertain. The sample comprised blood. This TCR was sampled from a girl aged 5-17 years with multiple sclerosis. The CDR3 region is CASSLDGEYGYTC. The DNA of the CDR3 is TGCGCCAGCAGCTTGGACGGAGAGTACGGCTACACCTGC.